Sequencing of this T cell receptor (beta chain) was carried out in a study of blood T cell repertoires in COVID-19. Study-level background: Sites across the United States, Italy and Spain contributed samples from acute and convalescent COVID-19. Nucleic acid was either cDNA or gDNA, and it came from T cells, B-cell-depleted T cells, or PBMCs.

Per the authors' pipeline: Amplified reference gene primers provided the basis for estimating nucleated cell counts. The repertoire was sequenced with immunoSEQ multiplex PCR; TCRdb's copy has only in-frame clones and lacks some. The D gene and trimming were derived from the DNA, and the V and J assignments and clone size from that table. This table holds around 160,000 clones, roughly nine tenths found once. This clone was seen only a few times. This TCR came from a man in his fifties or sixties with active or convalescent COVID-19. What was sequenced was peripheral blood.

CDR3 DNA: TGTGCCAGCAGCTTAGAGGGGTTGGGGTTCTCTGGAAACACCATATATTTT. Its translation is CASSLEGLGFSGNTIYF. The rearrangement uses TRBV7-2 and TRBJ1-3; the D gene is possibly TRBD1 (5 bases). The V and J ends lost 1 base and 0 bases respectively, with 13 bases between them. Germline CDR1 is SGHTA and CDR2 is FQGNSA. The CDR3 loop spans 17 amino acids.